The sequence of this T cell receptor (beta chain) was determined in a study of control samples from healthy donors and cancer patients. The protocol was immunoSEQ multiplex PCR, while the TCRdb copy is restricted to in-frame clones and leaves out a portion. This sample carries around 150,000 clones, just over 95% of them seen once, and the ten largest clones take 1%. Deletions cut 7 bases from V and 7 bases from J, with 20 bases between. The CDR3 runs to 15 residues. In germline, CDR1 is SNHLY, CDR2 FYNNEI. The origin of this receptor is a woman aged 25 to 39 in good health. Sequencing was performed on blood. The chain joins TRBV2 to TRBJ2-1, with TRBD2 as a possible D gene (6 bases). The CDR3 DNA follows: TGTGCCAGCAAATCCGGGGGTATAGTGAGAAATGAGCAGTTCTTC. Translated, it gives CASKSGGIVRNEQFF.